One sample yielded the 11 T cell receptor beta chains listed below, sequenced in a study of OX40 agonist ivuxolimab in advanced cancers. Method: immunoSEQ multiplex PCR; TCRdb's copy keeps in-frame clones and lacks some. This sample has tens of thousands of clones, with approximately 79% found just once. Here the sequenced sample was CD4+ or CD8+ T cells sorted from blood, taken in a trial of the OX40 agonist ivuxolimab. The receptors were gathered from an adult with an advanced solid tumor such as melanoma, head and neck, liver or kidney cancer.

A note on this clone: Other DNA sequences in this sample translate to the same CDR3. V gene TRBV9 combines with J gene TRBJ2-5; D gene uncertain. In germline, CDR1 is SGDLS, CDR2 YYNGEE. V lost 0 bases and J lost 4, with 10 bases in between. This CDR3 is 14 amino acids long. CDR3 coding DNA: TGTGCCAGCAGCGTAGATCCAGCAGGAGAGACCCAGTACTTC. This gives the protein CASSVDPAGETQYF.

The CDR3 sequence: CASSFLAGGGTDTQYF. The DNA for the CDR3 is TGCGCCAGCAGCTTTTTAGCGGGAGGGGGCACAGATACGCAGTATTTT. The chain joins TRBV5-1 to TRBJ2-3; 11 bases are shared with TRBD2. With 2 bases clipped from V and 1 base from J, the junction kept 3 bases outside the gene matches. Looked up from germline, CDR1 is SGHRS and CDR2 is YFSETQ. CDR3 length equals 16 residues.

The rearrangement joins TRBV11-3 to TRBJ2-7; 9 bases are a match to TRBD1. Germline values: CDR1 SGHNT, CDR2 YENEEA. V dropped 3 bases and J dropped 5; count of bases not matched to a gene: 23. The CDR3 has 20 residues. The CDR3 DNA reads TGTGCCAGCAGCTTCAAATCAGGCCGGGACCGGGACAGGGTTGACGACGAGCAGTACTTC. Amino acids: CASSFKSGRDRDRVDDEQYF. The variable domain in full, completed from reference TRBV11-3 and TRBJ2-7, reads EAGVVQSPRYKIIEKKQPVAFWCNPISGHNTLYWYLQNLGQGPELLIRYENEEAVDDSQLPKDRFSAERLKGVDSTLKIQPAELGDSAVYLCASSFKSGRDRDRVDDEQYFGPGTRLTVT.

This chain uses TRBV28 with TRBJ2-3; D gene unclear. The CDR3 loop spans 12 amino acids. The germline CDR1 and CDR2 sequences are MDHEN and SYDVKM. The V end was cut by 2 bases, the J end by 2 bases, with 2 bases between. CDR3 sequence (DNA): TGTGCCAGCAGTTTAGTCACAGATACGCAGTATTTT. Residues: CASSLVTDTQYF.

This chain uses TRBV7-2 with TRBJ2-1; TRBD2 aligns across 7 bases. Germline-derived CDR1 and CDR2 are SGHTA and FQGNSA. V lost 4 bases, J lost 1 base, and 7 bases stayed unmatched. The CDR3 sequence is 16 residues long. CDR3 region: CASSSQAGESYNEQFF. In DNA form, the CDR3 reads TGTGCCAGCAGCTCCCAGGCGGGGGAGTCCTACAATGAGCAGTTCTTC.

CDR3 bases: TGTGCCAGCAGTTCCGGGGGCAGGGGGGGGGAGACCCAGTACTTC. It codes for CASSSGGRGGETQYF. V is TRBV7-2 and J is TRBJ2-5, with D possibly called TRBD1 or TRBD2 (7 bases each). The CDR3 runs to 15 residues. CDR1 and CDR2 from the germline V gene are SGHTA and FQGNSA. V gave up 6 bases and J gave up 5 bases, with 19 bases separating them.

V gene TRBV19 combines with J gene TRBJ2-4, with D perhaps matching TRBD1 (5 bases). CDR3 length equals 13 residues. Germline-derived CDR1 and CDR2 are LNHDA and SQIVND (reference sequence). The germline V and J ends were trimmed by 4 bases and 1 base, with 5 bases remaining between them. The CDR3 loop reads CASSKGAKNIQYF. CDR3 bases: TGTGCCAGTAGTAAGGGGGCCAAAAACATTCAGTACTTC.

The chain is built from TRBV30 and TRBJ1-3; 7 bases match TRBD1. The CDR3 has 12 residues. The V and J ends lost 5 bases and 4 bases, in that order; junction bases with no gene match: 2. Germline-derived CDR1 and CDR2 are GTSNPN and SVGIG (reference sequence). In DNA, the CDR3 is TGTGCCTGGGTGACAGGGGGAAACACCATATATTTT. Its protein product is CAWVTGGNTIYF.

V and J are TRBV9 and TRBJ2-3, with 12 bases that match TRBD2. Trimming removed 4 bases from V and 3 bases from J; junction bases left unmatched: 9. Germline V gene lookup returns CDR1 SGDLS and CDR2 YYNGEE. The CDR3 has 17 amino acids. CDR3 sequence: CASSFRLAGELTDTQYF. The CDR3 bases are TGTGCCAGCAGCTTCCGACTAGCGGGAGAACTGACAGATACGCAGTATTTT.

The rearrangement joins TRBV19 to TRBJ1-5; no definite D call. From germline, CDR1 is LNHDA and CDR2 SQIVND (reference sequence). The ends were cut back, 4 bases at V and 6 bases at J, with 10 bases in the middle. The CDR3 spans 13 residues. The CDR3: CASSKGGGQPQHF. The DNA for the CDR3 is TGTGCCAGTAGTAAGGGTGGCGGTCAGCCCCAGCATTTT.

In DNA, the CDR3 is TGTGCCATCAGTACCGACAGGGGAGGTAACATTCAGTACTTC. As protein: CAISTDRGGNIQYF. The chain couples TRBV10-3 to TRBJ2-4; 8 bases are a match to TRBD1. The ends lost 5 bases at V and 7 bases at J; junction bases unmatched: 7. Germline CDR1 ENHRY, CDR2 SYGVKD. The CDR3 contains 14 residues.